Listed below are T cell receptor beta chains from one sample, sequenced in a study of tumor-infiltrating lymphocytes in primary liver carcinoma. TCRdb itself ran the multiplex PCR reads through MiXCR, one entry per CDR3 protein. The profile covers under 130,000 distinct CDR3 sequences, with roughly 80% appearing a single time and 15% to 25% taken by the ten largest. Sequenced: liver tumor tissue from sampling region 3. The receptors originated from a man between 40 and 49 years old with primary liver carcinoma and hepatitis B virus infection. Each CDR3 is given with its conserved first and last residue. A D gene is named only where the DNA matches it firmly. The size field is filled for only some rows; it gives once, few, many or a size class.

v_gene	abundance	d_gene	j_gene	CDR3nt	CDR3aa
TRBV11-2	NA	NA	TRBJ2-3	TGTGCCAGCAGCATATGGTCTACGAAGGACACGCAGTATTTT	CASSIWSTKDTQYF
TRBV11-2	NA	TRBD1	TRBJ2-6	TGTGCCAGCATCATGGGGGGAGACAGGGGCATTTCCCTCTCTGGGGCCAACGTACTGGCTTTC	CASIMGGDRGISLSGANVLAF
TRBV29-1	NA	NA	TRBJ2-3	TGCAGACTAGATGCGAGGACTGATACGCAGTATTTT	CRLDARTDTQYF
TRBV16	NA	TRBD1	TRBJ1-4	TGTGTCAGCAGCCCGGGCCTGGGAGGGGGCGACCCTACTAATGAAAAACTGTTTTTT	CVSSPGLGGGDPTNEKLFF
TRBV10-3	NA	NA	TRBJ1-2	TGTGCCATCAGTGAGTCAACAGGGCTCTCAGTCTATGTCTACACCTTC	CAISESTGLSVYVYTF
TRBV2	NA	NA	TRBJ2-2	TGTGCCAGCTGTGAAGTGGAGACAGCAAACACCGGGAAGCTGTTTTTT	CASCEVETANTGKLFF
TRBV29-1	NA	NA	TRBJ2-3	TGCAGCGTTGAGGGTAGGGAGTACCCGTTCACAGATACGCAGTATTTT	CSVEGREYPFTDTQYF
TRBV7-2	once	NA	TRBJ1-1	TGTGTCAGCAGCTTTAGACCAAGTGGAGTAGCATTCTTT	CVSSFRPSGVAFF
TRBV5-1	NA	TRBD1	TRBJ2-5	TGCGCCACCCAAACCGGACAGGGGGCCCAAGAGACCCTGTACTTC	CATQTGQGAQETLYF
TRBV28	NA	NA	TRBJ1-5	TGTACCAGCAGTTTGCCCGGGGCCCCTAATCAGCCCCAACATTTT	CTSSLPGAPNQPQHF
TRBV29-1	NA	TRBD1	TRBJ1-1	TGCAACGTCGAGAGGACAGGTGAAGCTTTCTTT	CNVERTGEAFF
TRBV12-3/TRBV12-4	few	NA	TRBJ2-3	TGTGCCAGCAGTTTATCGGCGCGTGTAGATACGCAGTATTTT	CASSLSARVDTQYF
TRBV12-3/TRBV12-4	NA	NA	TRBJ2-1	TGTGCCAGCGCCCGAAGAGGCGGGGATTTATTTAATGAGCAGTTCTTC	CASARRGGDLFNEQFF
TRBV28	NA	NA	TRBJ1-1	TGCGCCAGCCGAGGGAGATTGGAGGAGGGTAACACTGAAGCTTTCTTT	CASRGRLEEGNTEAFF
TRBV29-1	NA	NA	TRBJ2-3	TGCAGCGTTGAGGGCGGGGCCGGAATCATAGATATGCAGTATTTT	CSVEGGAGIIDMQYF
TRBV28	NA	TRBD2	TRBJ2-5	TGTGCCAGCAGTTTGAGCGGGAGCAATGCAGGGGAGATCCAGTACTTC	CASSLSGSNAGEIQYF
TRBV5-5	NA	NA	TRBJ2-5	TGTGCCAGCAGGTTGGAAACAGGCCCTAGGGAGACCCAGTACTTC	CASRLETGPRETQYF
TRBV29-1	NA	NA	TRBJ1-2	TGCAGCGTTGTGGGGCCCTATGGCTACTTCTTC	CSVVGPYGYFF
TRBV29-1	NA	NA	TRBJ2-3	TGCAGCTTCCGGGCAATTAGCACAGATAAGCTGTATTTT	CSFRAISTDKLYF
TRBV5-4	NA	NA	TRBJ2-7	TGTGACAGCAGCAAGACTAACGGAGGTGGAGGGGCCGAGCAGTACTTC	CDSSKTNGGGGAEQYF
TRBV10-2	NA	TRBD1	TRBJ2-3	TGCGCCAGCAGTGACTTGAGAGGGGGCTGCACAGATACGCAGTATTTT	CASSDLRGGCTDTQYF
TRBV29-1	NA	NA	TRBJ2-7	TGCAGCGTTGTGTTACCCATCTACGAGCAGTACTTC	CSVVLPIYEQYF